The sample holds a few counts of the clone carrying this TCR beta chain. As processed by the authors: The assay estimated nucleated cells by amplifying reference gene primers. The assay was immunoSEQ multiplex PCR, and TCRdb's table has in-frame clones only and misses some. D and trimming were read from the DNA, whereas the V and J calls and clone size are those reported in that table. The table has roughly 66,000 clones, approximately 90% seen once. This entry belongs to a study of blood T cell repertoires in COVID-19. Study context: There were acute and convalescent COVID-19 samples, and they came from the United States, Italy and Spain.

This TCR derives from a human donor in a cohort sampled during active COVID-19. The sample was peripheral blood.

The CDR3 nucleotides are TGTGCCAGCAGCTTAGCGACAGGGCTTAGCGCAAACGAGCAGTACTTC. It yields the protein CASSLATGLSANEQYF. The chain uses TRBV7-9 and TRBJ2-7; 7 bases agree with TRBD1. Germline loops: CDR1 SEHNR, CDR2 FQNEAQ (reference sequence). This CDR3 is built from 16 residues. Germline trimming cut 0 bases from V and 5 bases from J; bases unmatched to any gene: 10.